This T cell receptor (beta chain) was captured by sequencing in a study of cytomegalovirus exposure and HLA in healthy donors (dated by TCRdb to 2017 to 2019). Looking at the study overall: An earlier analysis of 587 of the donors reported approximately 300 Gb of sequence data and 117 million unique TCR beta sequences from 150 million to 200 million T cells. Around 320 gigabases of sequencing data and tens of millions of unique TCR sequences were included in an early release covering 550 to 800 HLA-typed donors. Among the roughly 400 genotyped donors, around 81% belonged to the genetic ancestry cluster associated with self-reported Caucasian donors. The aim of the study was to test whether cataloging public T cell receptors could identify signatures of past pathogen exposure. Using immunosequencing, the study profiled T cell repertoires from some 670 subjects and related those repertoires to cytomegalovirus serostatus. A separate validation cohort of approximately 120 different subjects was used in addition to the approximately 610-subject first cohort. To predict cytomegalovirus infection status, the study brought together high-throughput TCR immunosequencing, statistical association of individual TCRs with disease status, and machine learning. A later analysis re-examined previously published TCR beta repertoires from 600 to 700 donors and added high-resolution HLA genotyping to investigate patterns of TCR occurrence. Rather than drawing on any new phenotypic data, the later analysis identified candidate immune exposures from TCR beta sequences and the way those sequences occurred across donors. An earlier analysis of 500 to 650 of the donors applied high-throughput TCR beta sequencing to assess whether each TCR beta V gene segment acted as functional or pseudogenic. Donor age, sex, ethnicity and CMV serostatus were compiled alongside the repertoire data. Genome-wide SNP genotypes for about 60% of the roughly 670 donors were used in a later genetic analysis, which treated that subset as a discovery cohort. All discovery cohort repertoires had been generated using a single sequencing platform. HLA typing covered class I and class II loci at four-digit resolution. The number of donors typed differed by locus, with roughly 629-640 for A, B, C, DRB1 and DQB1, around 500 for DQA1, 600 to 610 for DPA1, and some 470 for DPB1. Because of strong linkage in the cohort, five DR-DQ haplotypes were treated as single units for association and clustering. Among some 410 genotyped donors of the cohort, an average of roughly 230,000 unique TCR beta nucleotide sequences was sequenced per donor, of which about 19% were non-productive. General findings and caveats noted by the study authors: In a later analysis, most CMV-associated TCR beta chains were found to appear HLA-restricted, with HLA associations seemingly driven largely by CMV exposure. A cluster of highly shared sequence variants was judged likely to be a technical artifact of the sequencing pipeline. The cohort was sequenced for TCR beta chains only, and without alpha or paired-chain data the features that could be detected were limited. The study gave a list of 150 to 200 TCR beta chains associated with cytomegalovirus. Across donors, most TCR sequences were observed very rarely, whereas some public TCRs were present in many individuals. Linkage disequilibrium might explain the correlated functional status among segregating V segments, but an unknown experimental factor could not be excluded. According to a later analysis, parvovirus B19, influenza, CMV and Epstein-Barr virus appeared linked to several top co-occurrence clusters. Over 15 rarely observed V segments, including chromosome 9 orphons, were excluded from the earlier analysis of just under 600 of the donors because counts were too low. Some IMGT-functional V segments, including TRBV6-2 and TRBV6-3, could not be distinguished by the 87-base-pair reads and were therefore excluded. Immune exposure information for the cohort was limited to CMV serostatus. Compared with the roughly 600-donor mean, donors in an Asian-associated ancestry cluster had fewer N-insertions in productive TCRs, according to a later genetic analysis. The authors suggested that the approach could potentially be extended to other disease states and immunological phenotypes. V-gene and J-gene trimming of TCR beta chains was associated with a missense DCLRE1C variant in a later genetic analysis, and the association was replicated in an independent cohort. HLA typing was unavailable for some donors at each locus, so association tests used only the typed subset. According to a later analysis, TCR association rates differed among HLA loci, with DRB1 alleles showing the most associated TCRs and HLA-C alleles showing the fewest. When HLA alleles, especially DR and DQ, strongly co-occurred, attributing TCR associations to individual alleles was difficult. Compared with equally common non-associated chains, HLA-associated TCR beta chains in a later analysis were more clonally expanded and had lower generation probabilities. A further reported finding was that TCR beta sequences accurately predicted the HLA-A and HLA-B alleles for most subjects in the first cohort. In vitro tests confirmed that a few of the cytomegalovirus-associated TCR beta chains recognize cytomegalovirus antigens. An earlier analysis of approximately 570 of the donors showed that most TCR beta V segments appeared in productive rearrangements either about 87% or about 30% of the time, which broadly matched IMGT annotations. The classifier was reported to diagnose cytomegalovirus status with high specificity and sensitivity in both the original and validation cohorts. Presence/absence analyses assumed roughly uniform sequencing depth across donors, an assumption that may not hold. In a later analysis, some 17,000 TCR beta sequences were associated with specific HLA alleles at a false discovery rate of 0.05.

Library prep was done by the immunoSEQ multiplex PCR assay. For the multiplex PCR, a mixture combining 60 forward primers for TCR Vbeta segments and 13 reverse primers for TCR Jbeta segments was used. The CDR3 region of rearranged TCR beta genes was amplified from genomic DNA with a multiplex PCR assay. The amplified TCR beta libraries were sequenced on the Illumina HiSeq System as 87-base-pair reads. From the authors' description of their analysis: A later analysis tallied approximately 87 million unique TCR beta chains across the 700 or so repertoires, and about 10 million of those chains were shared by two or more donors. Raw reads were error-corrected and collapsed into unique sequences with a nearest-neighbor algorithm that merged closely related sequences to remove PCR and sequencing errors. To assign V, D and J gene segments, CDR3 sequences were aligned to IMGT reference sequences. For a sequence to be retained, a match of at least six nucleotides was required to both a V gene segment and a J gene segment. Rearrangements were called productive when the CDR3 lacked stop codons and stayed in frame with V and J; all others were non-productive. CDR3 was defined by IMGT convention, running from the second conserved V-encoded cysteine to the conserved J-encoded phenylalanine. Sequences without an unambiguous match to a single V gene segment were excluded from the earlier analysis of several hundred of the donors. An earlier analysis of approximately 590 of the donors called V segments functional above 56.7% productive rearrangements and segregating when the between-donor standard deviation exceeded 5%. A statistical classification framework was built to diagnose cytomegalovirus status from the catalog of TCR beta chain sequences. A later analysis assigned V and J genes by comparing TCR nucleotide sequences with IMGT/GENE-DB human TR gene sequences. The TCRdist pipeline was used in a later analysis to assign CDR3 sequences and most-parsimonious VDJ recombination scenarios. In a later analysis, each TCR beta chain was defined by its CDR3 amino acid sequence together with its V-gene family, and reads lacking a unique V-gene family were excluded. As a way to deal with suspected cross-contamination and a sequencing artifact, a later analysis dropped 592 nucleotide sequences that were highly shared and had low generation probability. A later analysis calculated a clonal expansion index for each public chain from normalized within-repertoire ranks of inferred template counts. Generation probabilities in a later analysis came from a VDJ recombination model fitted to out-of-frame rearrangements, and those results were checked against IGoR. In a later analysis, hypergeometric tests were used to score TCR-TCR, TCR-HLA and TCR-CMV co-occurrence, with a repertoire-size bias correction applied to TCR pairs. To estimate false discovery rates, a later analysis permuted the HLA or CMV assignments 20 times. A later analysis grouped co-occurring TCRs with DBSCAN, adding TCRdist sequence similarity when clustering within HLA-allele-positive subsets. Repertoires with fewer than 30,000 or more than 120,000 public chains, plus five repertoires with anomalous nucleotide sharing, were excluded from co-occurrence clustering. TCRdb's version of the immuneACCESS table is confined to in-frame rearrangements and falls short of the full clone set. An unresolved V gene accounts for under half of the shortfall where checked; the remainder is of unknown origin. The DNA gave D and trimming, while V, J and clone size come from that table. The sample table holds about 130,000 clones, of which about four fifths were seen once. 5.3% of the sample rests with the top ten.

This clone was seen once. What antigen it recognizes has not been identified. Per-base qualities were not stored, and no clone one base away is much larger. In the germline V gene, CDR1 corresponds to KGHSH and CDR2 to LQKENI. V and J lose 3 bases and 5 bases, and a span of 19 bases separates them. The CDR3 has 16 amino acids, counting the end cysteine and phenylalanine. Of all the DNA, just the CDR3 is kept, 48 bases in frame from base 1. The cohort was made up of about 610 healthy bone marrow donors. At the time of sampling, every cohort member was nominally healthy, though immune exposures that went unrecorded were likely present. The donor was CMV seronegative and was included in the group of a few hundred seronegative cohort members. Every donor gave a peripheral blood sample, and the peripheral blood mononuclear cells from that sample were used for TCR beta sequencing. Genomic DNA extraction from the blood cell samples was performed with the Qiagen DNeasy Blood Extraction Kit.

The receptor's source is a man younger than 45 in good health and CMV-seronegative. Sequencing was performed on PBMCs. In this chain, TRBV18 is recombined with TRBJ2-5, with TRBD1 as a weak D call on 6 bases. The DNA sequence follows: TGTGCCAGCTCACCGGTCCTGACAGGTTTGGGGGAGACCCAGTACTTC. Its protein is CASSPVLTGLGETQYF.